This T cell receptor beta chain originates from a study of regulatory T cells in long-lasting Graves disease. Building of the TCR beta libraries involved iRepertoire HTBI primers and Arm-PCR of CDR3 regions. From the multiplex PCR reads, TCRdb called clonotypes with MiXCR, one entry per CDR3 protein. Among under 400,000 distinct CDR3 sequences, over 15% were seen once, and the ten largest hold 25% to 30%. Trimming removed 6 bases at V and 9 bases at J, with 14 bases between. Per germline, CDR1 MNHEY and CDR2 SMNVEV (reference sequence). The CDR3 sequence is 12 residues long. This clonotype has at least ten counts. Its antigen is unknown. Documented time point: newly diagnosed GD, antithyroid drugs for less than 3 months. Making the TCR library involved RNA that had been extracted from PBMCs. Regarding the study as a whole: New patients shared fewer public clonotypes (around 880) than persistent patients did (roughly 2,700).

The sample also formed part of further work on T cells in Graves' hyperthyroidism and ophthalmopathy.

The input for sequencing was peripheral blood mononuclear cells (PBMCs), taken at new diagnosis, from a patient treated with antithyroid drugs. The sequence derives from a man in his forties with Graves disease. V gene TRBV27 combines with J gene TRBJ1-2, with D hard to call. CDR3 loop: CASRSTAIRYTF. CDR3 nucleotides: TGTGCCAGCAGATCCACAGCGATCCGCTACACCTTC.